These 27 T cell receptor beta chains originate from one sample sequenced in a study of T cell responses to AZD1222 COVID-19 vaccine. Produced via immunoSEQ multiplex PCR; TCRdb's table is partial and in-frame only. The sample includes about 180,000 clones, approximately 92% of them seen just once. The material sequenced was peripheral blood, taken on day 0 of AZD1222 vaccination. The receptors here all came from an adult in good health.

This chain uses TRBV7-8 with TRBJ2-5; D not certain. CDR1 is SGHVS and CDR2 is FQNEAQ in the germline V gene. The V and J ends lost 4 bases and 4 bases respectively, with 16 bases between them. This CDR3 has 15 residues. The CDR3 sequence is CASSSLLSAPETQYF. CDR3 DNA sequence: TGTGCCAGCAGCTCACTTTTGTCCGCCCCAGAGACCCAGTACTTC.

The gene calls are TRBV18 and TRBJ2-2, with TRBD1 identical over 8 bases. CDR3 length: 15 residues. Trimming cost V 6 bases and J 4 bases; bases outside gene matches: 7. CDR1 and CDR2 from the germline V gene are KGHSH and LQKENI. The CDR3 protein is CASSPDRVGTGELFF. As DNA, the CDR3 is TGTGCCAGCTCTCCGGACAGGGTTGGCACCGGGGAGCTGTTTTTT.

The CDR3 reads CASSQDRGGRYNEQFF. The DNA of the CDR3 is TGTGCCAGCAGCCAAGATAGGGGGGGCCGCTACAATGAGCAGTTCTTC. The V and J genes are TRBV14 and TRBJ2-1; perhaps TRBD2 as D (7 bases). V was clipped by 0 bases and J by 3 bases, with 12 bases between them. Germline CDR1 SGHDN, CDR2 FVKESK. The CDR3 spans 16 residues.

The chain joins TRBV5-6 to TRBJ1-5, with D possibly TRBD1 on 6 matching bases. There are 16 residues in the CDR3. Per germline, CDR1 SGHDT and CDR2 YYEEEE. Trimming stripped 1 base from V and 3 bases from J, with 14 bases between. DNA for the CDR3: TGTGCCAGCAGCTTGTCGAGGGGGGGAAACAATCAGCCCCAGCATTTT. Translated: CASSLSRGGNNQPQHF. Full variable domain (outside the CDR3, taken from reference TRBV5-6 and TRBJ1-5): DAGVTQSPTHLIKTRGQQVTLRCSPKSGHDTVSWYQQALGQGPQFIFQYYEEEERQRGNFPDRFSGHQFPNYSSELNVNALLLGDSALYLCASSLSRGGNNQPQHFGDGTRLSIL.

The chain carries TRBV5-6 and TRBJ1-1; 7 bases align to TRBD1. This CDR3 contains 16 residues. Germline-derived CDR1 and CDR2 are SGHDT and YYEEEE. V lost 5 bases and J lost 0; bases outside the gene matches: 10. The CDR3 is CASSTGTDLMNTEAFF. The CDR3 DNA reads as TGTGCCAGCAGTACCGGGACAGATCTTATGAACACTGAAGCTTTCTTT.

CDR3 protein: CASSLGSSGASTDTQYF. The CDR3, as DNA: TGCGCCAGCAGCTTGGGGTCGAGCGGGGCTAGCACAGATACGCAGTATTTT. V usage is TRBV5-1 and J usage is TRBJ2-3, with TRBD2 matching over 7 bases. The CDR3 extends over 17 amino acids. Germline V gives CDR1 SGHRS, CDR2 YFSETQ. The J segment lost 0 bases and the V segment lost 0 bases, leaving 7 bases of the junction unmatched.

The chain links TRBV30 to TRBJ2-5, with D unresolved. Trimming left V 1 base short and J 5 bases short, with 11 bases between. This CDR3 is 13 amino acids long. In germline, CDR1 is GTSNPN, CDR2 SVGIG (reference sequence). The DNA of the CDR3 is TGTGCCTGGAGTGAGGCGGTTGTGGAGACCCAGTACTTC. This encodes CAWSEAVVETQYF.

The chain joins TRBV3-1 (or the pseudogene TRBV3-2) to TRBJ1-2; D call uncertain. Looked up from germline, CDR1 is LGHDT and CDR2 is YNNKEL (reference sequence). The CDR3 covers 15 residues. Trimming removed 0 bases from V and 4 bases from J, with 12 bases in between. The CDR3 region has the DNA TGTGCCAGCAGCCAAGATGGAGACATTCTCTATGGCTACACCTTC. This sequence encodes CASSQDGDILYGYTF.

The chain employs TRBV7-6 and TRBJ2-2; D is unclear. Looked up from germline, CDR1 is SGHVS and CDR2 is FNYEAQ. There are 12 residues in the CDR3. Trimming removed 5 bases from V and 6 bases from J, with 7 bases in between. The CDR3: CASSRPPGELFF. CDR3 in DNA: TGTGCCAGCAGCCGACCGCCCGGGGAGCTGTTTTTT.

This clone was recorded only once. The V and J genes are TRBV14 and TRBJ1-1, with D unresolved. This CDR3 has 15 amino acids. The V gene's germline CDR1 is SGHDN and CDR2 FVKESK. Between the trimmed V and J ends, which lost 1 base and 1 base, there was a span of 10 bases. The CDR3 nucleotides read TGTGCCAGCAGCCAAGGTCGTGTGGGGAACACTGAAGCTTTCTTT. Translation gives CASSQGRVGNTEAFF. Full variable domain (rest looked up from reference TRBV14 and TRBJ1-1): EAGVTQFPSHSVIEKGQTVTLRCDPISGHDNLYWYRRVMGKEIKFLLHFVKESKQDESGMPNNRFLAERTGGTYSTLKVQPAELEDSGVYFCASSQGRVGNTEAFFGQGTRLTVV.

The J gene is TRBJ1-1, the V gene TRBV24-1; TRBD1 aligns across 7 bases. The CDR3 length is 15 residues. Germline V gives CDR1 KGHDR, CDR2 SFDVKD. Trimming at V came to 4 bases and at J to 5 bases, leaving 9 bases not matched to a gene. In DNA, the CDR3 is TGTGCCACCAGTGACTCGACAGGGATGAGAACTGAAGCTTTCTTT. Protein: CATSDSTGMRTEAFF.

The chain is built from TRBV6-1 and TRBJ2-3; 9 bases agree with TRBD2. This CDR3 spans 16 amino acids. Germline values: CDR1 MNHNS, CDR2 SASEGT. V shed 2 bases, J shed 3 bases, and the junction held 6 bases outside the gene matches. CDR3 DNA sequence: TGTGCCAGCAGTGAATCAGGCCTAGCGGGGACAGATACGCAGTATTTT. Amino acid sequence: CASSESGLAGTDTQYF.

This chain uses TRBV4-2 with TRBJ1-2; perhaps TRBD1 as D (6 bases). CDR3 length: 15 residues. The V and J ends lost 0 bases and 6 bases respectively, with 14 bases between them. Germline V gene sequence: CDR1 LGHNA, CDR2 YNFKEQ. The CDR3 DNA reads TGTGCCAGCAGCCAAGATTGGGCAGGGGCGAATGGCTACACCTTC. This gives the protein CASSQDWAGANGYTF.

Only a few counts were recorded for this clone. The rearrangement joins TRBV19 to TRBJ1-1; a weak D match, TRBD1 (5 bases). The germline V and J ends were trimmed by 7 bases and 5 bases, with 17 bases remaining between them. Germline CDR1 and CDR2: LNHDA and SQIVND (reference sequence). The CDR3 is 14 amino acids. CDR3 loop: CASIPGYSGTEAFF. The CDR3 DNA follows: TGTGCCAGTATCCCAGGGTATAGTGGGACTGAAGCTTTCTTT. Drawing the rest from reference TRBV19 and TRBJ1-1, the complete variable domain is DGGITQSPKYLFRKEGQNVTLSCEQNLNHDAMYWYRQDPGQGLRLIYYSQIVNDFQKGDIAEGYSVSREKKESFPLTVTSAQKNPTAFYLCASIPGYSGTEAFFGQGTRLTVV.

DNA of the CDR3: TGTGCCAGCAGCTTGAGCGCGACCCGCGAGCAGTACTTC. Its translation: CASSLSATREQYF. This chain uses TRBV7-9 with TRBJ2-7; D gene ambiguous. V lost 3 bases and J lost 6, with 12 bases in between. The CDR3 has 13 residues. Germline CDR1 reads SEHNR; CDR2 reads FQNEAQ (reference sequence).

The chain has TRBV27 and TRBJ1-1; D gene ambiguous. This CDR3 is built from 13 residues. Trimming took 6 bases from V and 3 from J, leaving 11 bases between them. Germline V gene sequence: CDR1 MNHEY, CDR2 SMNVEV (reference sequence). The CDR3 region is CASRTKWDTEAFF. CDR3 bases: TGTGCCAGCAGAACCAAATGGGACACTGAAGCTTTCTTT.

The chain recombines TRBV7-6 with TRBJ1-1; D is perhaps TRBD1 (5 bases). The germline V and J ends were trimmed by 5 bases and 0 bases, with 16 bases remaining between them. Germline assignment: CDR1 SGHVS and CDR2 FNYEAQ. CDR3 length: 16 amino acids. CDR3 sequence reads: CASSPRRGELNTEAFF. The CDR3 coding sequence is TGTGCCAGCAGCCCCCGTAGGGGAGAGTTGAACACTGAAGCTTTCTTT.

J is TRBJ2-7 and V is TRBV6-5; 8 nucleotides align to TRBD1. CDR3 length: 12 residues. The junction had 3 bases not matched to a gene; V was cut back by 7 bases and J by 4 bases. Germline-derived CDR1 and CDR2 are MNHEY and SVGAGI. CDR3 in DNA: TGTGCCAGCACTAGGACAGGGTACGAGCAGTACTTC. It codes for CASTRTGYEQYF.

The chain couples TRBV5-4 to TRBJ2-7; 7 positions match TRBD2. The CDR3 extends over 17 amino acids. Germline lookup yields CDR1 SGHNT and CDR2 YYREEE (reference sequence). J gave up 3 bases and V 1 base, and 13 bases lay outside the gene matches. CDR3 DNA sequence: TGTGCCAGCAGCTTGTACGCAGGGATGGCGGGAGTCTACGAGCAGTACTTC. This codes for CASSLYAGMAGVYEQYF. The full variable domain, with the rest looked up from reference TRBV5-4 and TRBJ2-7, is ETGVTQSPTHLIKTRGQQVTLRCSSQSGHNTVSWYQQALGQGPQFIFQYYREEENGRGNFPPRFSGLQFPNYSSELNVNALELDDSALYLCASSLYAGMAGVYEQYFGPGTRLTVT.

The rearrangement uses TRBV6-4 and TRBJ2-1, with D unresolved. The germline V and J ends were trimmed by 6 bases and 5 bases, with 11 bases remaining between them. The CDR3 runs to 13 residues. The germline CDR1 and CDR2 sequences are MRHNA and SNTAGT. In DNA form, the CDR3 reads TGTGCCAGCAGGGCAGAACCCGACAATGAGCAGTTCTTC. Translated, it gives CASRAEPDNEQFF.

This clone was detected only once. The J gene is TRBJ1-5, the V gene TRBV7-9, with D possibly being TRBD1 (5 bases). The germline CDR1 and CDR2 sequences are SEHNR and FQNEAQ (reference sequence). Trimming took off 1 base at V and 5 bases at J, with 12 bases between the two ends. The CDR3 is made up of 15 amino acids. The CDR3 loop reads CASSLGGGPYQPQHF. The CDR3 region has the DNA TGTGCCAGCAGCTTAGGTGGGGGACCCTATCAGCCCCAGCATTTT.

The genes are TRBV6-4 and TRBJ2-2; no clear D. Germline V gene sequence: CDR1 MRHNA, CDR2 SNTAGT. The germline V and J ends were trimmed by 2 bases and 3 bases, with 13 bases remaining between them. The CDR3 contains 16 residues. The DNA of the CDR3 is TGTGCCAGCAGTGACAGTTCCGTCTCCCACACCGGGGAGCTGTTTTTT. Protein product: CASSDSSVSHTGELFF.

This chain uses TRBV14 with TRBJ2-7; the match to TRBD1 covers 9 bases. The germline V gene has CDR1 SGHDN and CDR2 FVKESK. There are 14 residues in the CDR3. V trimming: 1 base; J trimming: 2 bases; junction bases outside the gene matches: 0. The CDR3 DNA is TGTGCCAGCAGCCAAGGGACAGGGGCCTACGAGCAGTACTTC. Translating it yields CASSQGTGAYEQYF.

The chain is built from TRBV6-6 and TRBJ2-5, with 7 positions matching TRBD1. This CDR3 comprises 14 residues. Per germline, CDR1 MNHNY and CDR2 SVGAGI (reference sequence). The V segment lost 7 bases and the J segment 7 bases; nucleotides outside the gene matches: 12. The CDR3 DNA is TGTGCCAGCACGTCCTCGGGACAGCCCGGGACCCAGTACTTC. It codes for CASTSSGQPGTQYF.

The CDR3 is CASSPGYWNEQFF. The CDR3, as DNA: TGTGCCAGCAGCCCCGGGTACTGGAATGAGCAGTTCTTC. The chain couples TRBV27 to TRBJ2-1; D is unresolved. CDR3 size: 13 residues. The germline V gene encodes CDR1 MNHEY and CDR2 SMNVEV (reference sequence). The V and J ends lost 6 bases and 7 bases respectively, with 13 bases between them.

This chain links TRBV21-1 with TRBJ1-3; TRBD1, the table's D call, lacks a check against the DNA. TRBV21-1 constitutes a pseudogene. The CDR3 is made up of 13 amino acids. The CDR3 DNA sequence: TGTGCCAGCACCCGACAGGGTAGAAACACCATATATTTT. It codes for CASTRQGRNTIYF.

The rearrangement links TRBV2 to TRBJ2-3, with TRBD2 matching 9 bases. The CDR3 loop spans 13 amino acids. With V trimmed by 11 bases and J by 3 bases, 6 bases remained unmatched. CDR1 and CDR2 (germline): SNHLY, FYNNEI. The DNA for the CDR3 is TGTGCCGGCCCTAGCGGGATTACAGATACGCAGTATTTT. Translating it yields CAGPSGITDTQYF.